This T cell receptor (beta chain) was sequenced in a study of type 1 and type 2 diabetes patients. Across the study: From PBMCs, CD4+ and CD8+ T cells were isolated by magnetic microbeads.

Amplification started from genomic DNA. A primer set of 30 forward and 13 reverse primers amplified the CDR3. A single record per CDR3 protein comes from TCRdb applying MiXCR to the multiplex PCR reads. The table includes a few hundred thousand distinct CDR3 sequences, roughly 50% detected once. This clonotype has a handful of counts. Deletions cut 4 bases from V and 5 bases from J, with 14 bases between. This CDR3 is 15 amino acids long. The germline V gene has CDR1 KGHDR and CDR2 SFDVKD. The V gene is TRBV24-1, the J gene TRBJ2-1; D is unclear. This TCR was sampled from a man in his late teens or twenties with type 2 diabetes. Sample: peripheral blood mononuclear cells (PBMCs). The CDR3 nucleotides read TGTGCCACCAGTGACCGTGACGGTTTTCACAATGAGCAGTTCTTC. It codes for CATSDRDGFHNEQFF.